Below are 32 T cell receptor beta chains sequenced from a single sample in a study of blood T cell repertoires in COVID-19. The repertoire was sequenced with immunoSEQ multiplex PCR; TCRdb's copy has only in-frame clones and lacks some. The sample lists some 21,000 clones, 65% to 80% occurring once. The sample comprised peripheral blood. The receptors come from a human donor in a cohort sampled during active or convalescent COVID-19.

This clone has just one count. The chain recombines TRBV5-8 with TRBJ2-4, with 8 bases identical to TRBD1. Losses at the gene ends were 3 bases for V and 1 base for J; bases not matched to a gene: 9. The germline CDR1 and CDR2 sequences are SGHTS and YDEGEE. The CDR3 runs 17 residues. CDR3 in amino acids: CASSSGQGWGAKNIQYF. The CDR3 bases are TGTGCCAGCAGCTCCGGACAGGGATGGGGGGCCAAAAACATTCAGTACTTC.

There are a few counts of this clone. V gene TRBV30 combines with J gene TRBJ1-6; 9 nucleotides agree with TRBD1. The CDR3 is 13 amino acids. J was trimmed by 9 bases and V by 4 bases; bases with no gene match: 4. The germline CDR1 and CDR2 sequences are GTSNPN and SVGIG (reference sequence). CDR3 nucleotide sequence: TGTGCCTGGAAGACGGGACAGGGTTCACCCCTCCACTTT. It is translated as CAWKTGQGSPLHF.

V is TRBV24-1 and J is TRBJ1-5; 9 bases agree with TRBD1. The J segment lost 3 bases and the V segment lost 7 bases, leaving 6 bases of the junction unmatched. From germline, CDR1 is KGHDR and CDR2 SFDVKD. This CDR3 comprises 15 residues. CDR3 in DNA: TGTGCCACCAGCACAGGGGGCGCGTACAATCAGCCCCAGCATTTT. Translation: CATSTGGAYNQPQHF.

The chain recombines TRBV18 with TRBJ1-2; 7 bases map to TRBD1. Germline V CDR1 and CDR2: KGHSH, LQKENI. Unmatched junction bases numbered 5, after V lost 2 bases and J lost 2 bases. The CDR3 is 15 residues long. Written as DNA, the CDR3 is TGTGCCAGCTCACCAACCGGGACAGCGAACTATGGCTACACCTTC. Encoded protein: CASSPTGTANYGYTF. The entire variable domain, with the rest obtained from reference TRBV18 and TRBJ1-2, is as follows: NAGVMQNPRHLVRRRGQEARLRCSPMKGHSHVYWYRQLPEEGLKFMVYLQKENIIDESGMPKERFSAEFPKEGPSILRIQQVVRGDSAAYFCASSPTGTANYGYTFGSGTRLTVV.

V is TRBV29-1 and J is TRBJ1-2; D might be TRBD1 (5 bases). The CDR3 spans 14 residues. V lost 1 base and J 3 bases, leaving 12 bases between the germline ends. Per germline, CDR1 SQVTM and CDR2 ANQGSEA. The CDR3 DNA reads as TGCAGCGTTGAAGGGCATGCGGGGGACTATGGCTACACCTTC. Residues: CSVEGHAGDYGYTF.

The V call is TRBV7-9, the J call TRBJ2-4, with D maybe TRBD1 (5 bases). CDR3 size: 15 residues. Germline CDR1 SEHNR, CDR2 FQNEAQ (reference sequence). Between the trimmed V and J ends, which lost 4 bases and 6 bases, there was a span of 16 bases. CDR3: CASSYNSIQGNIQYF. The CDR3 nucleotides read TGTGCCAGCAGCTACAACTCCATCCAGGGAAACATTCAGTACTTC.

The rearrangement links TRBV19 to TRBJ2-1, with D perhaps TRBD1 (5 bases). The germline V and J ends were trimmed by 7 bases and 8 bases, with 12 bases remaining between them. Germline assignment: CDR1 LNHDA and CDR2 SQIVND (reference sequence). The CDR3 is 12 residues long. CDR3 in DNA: TGTGCCAGTATGGGGCCTGCCGATGAGCAGTTCTTC. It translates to CASMGPADEQFF.

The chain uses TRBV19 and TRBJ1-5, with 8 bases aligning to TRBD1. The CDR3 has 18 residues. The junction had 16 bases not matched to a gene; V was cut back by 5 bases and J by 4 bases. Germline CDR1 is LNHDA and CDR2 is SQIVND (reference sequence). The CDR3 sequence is CASSLLPLDREDNQPQHF. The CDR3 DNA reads TGTGCCAGTAGTCTTCTCCCGCTGGACAGGGAAGATAATCAGCCCCAGCATTTT.

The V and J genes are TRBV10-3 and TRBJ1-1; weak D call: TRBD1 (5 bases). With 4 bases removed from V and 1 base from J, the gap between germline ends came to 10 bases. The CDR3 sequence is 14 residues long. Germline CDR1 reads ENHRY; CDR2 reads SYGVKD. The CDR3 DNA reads TGTGCCATCAGTGTTCTACAGGAGAACACTGAAGCTTTCTTT. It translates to CAISVLQENTEAFF.

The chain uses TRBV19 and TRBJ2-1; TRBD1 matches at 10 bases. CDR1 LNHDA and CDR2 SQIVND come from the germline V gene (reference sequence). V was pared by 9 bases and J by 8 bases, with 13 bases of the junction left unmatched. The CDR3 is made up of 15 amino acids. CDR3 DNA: TGTGCCAGCCGAACTTACCCGGGACAGGGGTATGAGCAGTTCTTC. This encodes CASRTYPGQGYEQFF. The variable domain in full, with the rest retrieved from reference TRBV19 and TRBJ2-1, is DGGITQSPKYLFRKEGQNVTLSCEQNLNHDAMYWYRQDPGQGLRLIYYSQIVNDFQKGDIAEGYSVSREKKESFPLTVTSAQKNPTAFYLCASRTYPGQGYEQFFGPGTRLTVL.

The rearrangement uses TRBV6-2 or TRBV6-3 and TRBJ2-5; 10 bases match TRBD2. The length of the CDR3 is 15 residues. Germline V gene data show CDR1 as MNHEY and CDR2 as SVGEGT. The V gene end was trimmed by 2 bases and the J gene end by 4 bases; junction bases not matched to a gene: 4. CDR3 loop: CASSYGLAVGETQYF. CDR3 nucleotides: TGTGCCAGCAGTTACGGACTAGCGGTGGGAGAGACCCAGTACTTC.

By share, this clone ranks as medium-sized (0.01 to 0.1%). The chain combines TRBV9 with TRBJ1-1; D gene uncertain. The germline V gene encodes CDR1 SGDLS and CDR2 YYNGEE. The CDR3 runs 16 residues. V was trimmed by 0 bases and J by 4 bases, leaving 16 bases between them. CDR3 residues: CASSVAGVWEPTEAFF. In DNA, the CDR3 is TGTGCCAGCAGCGTAGCTGGAGTTTGGGAGCCCACTGAAGCTTTCTTT. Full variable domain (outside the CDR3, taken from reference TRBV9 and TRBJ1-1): DSGVTQTPKHLITATGQRVTLRCSPRSGDLSVYWYQQSLDQGLQFLIQYYNGEERAKGNILERFSAQQFPDLHSELNLSSLELGDSALYFCASSVAGVWEPTEAFFGQGTRLTVV.

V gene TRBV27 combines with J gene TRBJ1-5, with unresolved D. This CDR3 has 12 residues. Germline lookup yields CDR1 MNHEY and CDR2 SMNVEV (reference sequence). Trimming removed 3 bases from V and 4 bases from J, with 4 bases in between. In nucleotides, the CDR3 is TGTGCCAGCAGTTTCGTAAATCAGCCCCAGCATTTT. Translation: CASSFVNQPQHF.

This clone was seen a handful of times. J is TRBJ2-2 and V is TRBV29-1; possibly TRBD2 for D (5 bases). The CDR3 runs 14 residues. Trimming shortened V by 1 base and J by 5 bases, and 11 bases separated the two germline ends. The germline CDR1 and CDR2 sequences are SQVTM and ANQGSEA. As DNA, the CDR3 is TGCAGCGTTGAAGCGGACTTGCCTACCGGGGAGCTGTTTTTT. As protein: CSVEADLPTGELFF.

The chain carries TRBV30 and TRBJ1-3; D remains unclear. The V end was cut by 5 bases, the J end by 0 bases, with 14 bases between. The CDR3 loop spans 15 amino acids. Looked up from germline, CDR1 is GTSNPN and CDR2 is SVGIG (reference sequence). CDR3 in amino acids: CAWRQNRDSGNTIYF. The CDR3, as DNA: TGTGCCTGGCGCCAGAACAGAGACTCTGGAAACACCATATATTTT.

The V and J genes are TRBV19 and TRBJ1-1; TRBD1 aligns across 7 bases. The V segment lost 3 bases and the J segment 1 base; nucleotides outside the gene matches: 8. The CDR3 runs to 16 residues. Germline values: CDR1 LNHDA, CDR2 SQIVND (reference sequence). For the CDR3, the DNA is TGTGCCAGTAGTATCTCGGCAGGGGGAAGGAACACTGAAGCTTTCTTT. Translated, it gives CASSISAGGRNTEAFF. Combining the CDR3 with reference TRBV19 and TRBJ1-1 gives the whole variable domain DGGITQSPKYLFRKEGQNVTLSCEQNLNHDAMYWYRQDPGQGLRLIYYSQIVNDFQKGDIAEGYSVSREKKESFPLTVTSAQKNPTAFYLCASSISAGGRNTEAFFGQGTRLTVV.

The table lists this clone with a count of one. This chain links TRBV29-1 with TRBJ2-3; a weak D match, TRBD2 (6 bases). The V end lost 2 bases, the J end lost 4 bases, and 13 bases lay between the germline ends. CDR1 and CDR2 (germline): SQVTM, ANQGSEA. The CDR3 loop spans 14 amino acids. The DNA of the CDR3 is TGCAGCGTTGAATTAGCGGACGGGGCAGATACGCAGTATTTT. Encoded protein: CSVELADGADTQYF.

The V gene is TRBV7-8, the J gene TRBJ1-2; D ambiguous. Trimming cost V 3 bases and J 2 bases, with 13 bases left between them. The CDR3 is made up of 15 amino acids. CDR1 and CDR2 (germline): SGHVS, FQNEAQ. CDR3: CASSFSTAYNYGYTF. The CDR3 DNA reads TGTGCCAGCAGCTTTTCCACAGCTTACAACTATGGCTACACCTTC. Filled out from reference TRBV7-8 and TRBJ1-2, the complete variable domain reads GAGVSQSPRYKVAKRGQDVALRCDPISGHVSLFWYQQALGQGPEFLTYFQNEAQLDKSGLPSDRFFAERPEGSVSTLKIQRTQQEDSAVYLCASSFSTAYNYGYTFGSGTRLTVV.

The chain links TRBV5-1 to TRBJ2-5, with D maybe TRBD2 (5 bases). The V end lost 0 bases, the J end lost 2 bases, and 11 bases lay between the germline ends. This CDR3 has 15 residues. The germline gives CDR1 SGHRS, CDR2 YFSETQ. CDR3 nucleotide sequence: TGCGCCAGCAGCTTGGGGGCGGGTCGTCAAGAGACCCAGTACTTC. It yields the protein CASSLGAGRQETQYF.

The CDR3 here is CASSLRLAPKNIQYF. The CDR3 bases are TGTGCCAGCAGCTTAAGACTAGCGCCGAAAAACATTCAGTACTTC. J is TRBJ2-4 and V is TRBV11-2; TRBD2 agrees at 8 bases. Germline V CDR1 and CDR2: SGHAT, FQNNGV. The V gene end was trimmed by 2 bases and the J gene end by 4 bases; junction bases not matched to a gene: 4. The CDR3 runs to 15 residues.

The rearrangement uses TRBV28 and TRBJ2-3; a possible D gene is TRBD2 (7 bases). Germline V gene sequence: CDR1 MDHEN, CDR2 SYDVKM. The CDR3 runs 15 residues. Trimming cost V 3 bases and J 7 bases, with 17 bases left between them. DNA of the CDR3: TGTGCCAGCAGTTTTGCCGGGGGGCCATTGAATACGCAGTATTTT. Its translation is CASSFAGGPLNTQYF. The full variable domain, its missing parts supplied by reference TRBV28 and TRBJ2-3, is DVKVTQSSRYLVKRTGEKVFLECVQDMDHENMFWYRQDPGLGLRLIYFSYDVKMKEKGDIPEGYSVSREKKERFSLILESASTNQTSMYLCASSFAGGPLNTQYFGPGTRLTVL.

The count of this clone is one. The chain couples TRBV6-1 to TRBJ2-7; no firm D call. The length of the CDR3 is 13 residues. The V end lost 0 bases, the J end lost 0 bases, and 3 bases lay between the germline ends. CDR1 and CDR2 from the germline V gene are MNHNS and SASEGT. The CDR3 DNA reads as TGTGCCAGCAGTGAAGCCCACTCCTACGAGCAGTACTTC. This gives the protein CASSEAHSYEQYF.

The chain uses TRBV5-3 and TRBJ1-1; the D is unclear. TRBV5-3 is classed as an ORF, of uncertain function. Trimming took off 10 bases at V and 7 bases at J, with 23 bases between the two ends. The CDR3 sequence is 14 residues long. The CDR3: CASVTFPGFGEAFF. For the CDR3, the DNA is TGTGCCTCTGTTACCTTTCCCGGGTTTGGTGAAGCTTTCTTT.

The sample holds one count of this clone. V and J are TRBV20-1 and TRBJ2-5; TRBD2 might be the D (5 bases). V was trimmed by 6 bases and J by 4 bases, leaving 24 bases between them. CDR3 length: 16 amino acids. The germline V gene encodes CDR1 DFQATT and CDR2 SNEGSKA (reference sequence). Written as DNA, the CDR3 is TGCAGTGCCAGTGGGTTGTACGGGGTAGTAGGAGAGACCCAGTACTTC. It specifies CSASGLYGVVGETQYF.

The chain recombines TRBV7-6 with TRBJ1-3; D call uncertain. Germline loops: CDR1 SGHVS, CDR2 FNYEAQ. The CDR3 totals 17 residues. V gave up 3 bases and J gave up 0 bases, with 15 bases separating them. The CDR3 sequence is CASSFLGLLSSGNTIYF. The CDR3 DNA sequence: TGTGCCAGCAGCTTTCTCGGACTTCTGAGCTCTGGAAACACCATATATTTT.

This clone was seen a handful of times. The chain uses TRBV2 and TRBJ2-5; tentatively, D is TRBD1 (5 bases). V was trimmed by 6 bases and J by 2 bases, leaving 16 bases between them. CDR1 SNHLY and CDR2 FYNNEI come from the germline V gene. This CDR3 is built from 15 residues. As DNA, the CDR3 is TGTGCCAGCAGCCCCGCAGGGAAGAGGCAAGAGACCCAGTACTTC. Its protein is CASSPAGKRQETQYF.

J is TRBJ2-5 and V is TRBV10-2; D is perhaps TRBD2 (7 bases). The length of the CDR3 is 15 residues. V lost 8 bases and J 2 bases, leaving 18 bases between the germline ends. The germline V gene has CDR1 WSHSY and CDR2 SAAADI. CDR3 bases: TGCGCCAGCGGGGGCGGGAGCCTTGTACAAGAGACCCAGTACTTC. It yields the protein CASGGGSLVQETQYF.

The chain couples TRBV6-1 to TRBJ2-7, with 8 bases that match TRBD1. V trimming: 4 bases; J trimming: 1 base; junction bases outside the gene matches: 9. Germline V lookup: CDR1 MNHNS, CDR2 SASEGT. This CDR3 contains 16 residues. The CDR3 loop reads CASSGPGTGFSYEQYF. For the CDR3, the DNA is TGTGCCAGCAGTGGCCCTGGGACAGGCTTTTCCTACGAGCAGTACTTC.

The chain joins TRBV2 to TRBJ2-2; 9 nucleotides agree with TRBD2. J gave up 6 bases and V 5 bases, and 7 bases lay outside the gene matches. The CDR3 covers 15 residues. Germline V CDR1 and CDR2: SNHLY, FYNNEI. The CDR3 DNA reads TGTGCCAGCAGTCAAAGCGGGGGGTTGCCCGGGGAGCTGTTTTTT. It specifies CASSQSGGLPGELFF.

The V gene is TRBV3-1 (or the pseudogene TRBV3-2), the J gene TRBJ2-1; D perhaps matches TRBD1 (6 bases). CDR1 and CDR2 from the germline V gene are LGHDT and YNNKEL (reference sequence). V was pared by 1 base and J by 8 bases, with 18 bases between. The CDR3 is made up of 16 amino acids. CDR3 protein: CASSQGKAGVVDEQFF. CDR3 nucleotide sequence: TGTGCCAGCAGCCAAGGGAAGGCAGGGGTCGTCGATGAGCAGTTCTTC.

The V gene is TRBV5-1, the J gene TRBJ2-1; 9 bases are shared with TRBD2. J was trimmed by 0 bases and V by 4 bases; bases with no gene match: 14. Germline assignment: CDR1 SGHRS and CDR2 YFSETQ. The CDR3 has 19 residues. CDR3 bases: TGCGCCAGCAGCCGCCTCGGGGTAGCGGGGGAAGGCTCCTACAATGAGCAGTTCTTC. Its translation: CASSRLGVAGEGSYNEQFF.

Here the CDR3 reads CASSLAGENSPLHF. The CDR3 coding sequence is TGTGCCAGCAGTTTGGCAGGGGAGAATTCACCCCTCCACTTT. The chain recombines TRBV28 with TRBJ1-6; D may be TRBD1 (6 bases). Deletions cut 3 bases from V and 7 bases from J, with 10 bases between. CDR1 MDHEN and CDR2 SYDVKM come from the germline V gene. This CDR3 is built from 14 residues.